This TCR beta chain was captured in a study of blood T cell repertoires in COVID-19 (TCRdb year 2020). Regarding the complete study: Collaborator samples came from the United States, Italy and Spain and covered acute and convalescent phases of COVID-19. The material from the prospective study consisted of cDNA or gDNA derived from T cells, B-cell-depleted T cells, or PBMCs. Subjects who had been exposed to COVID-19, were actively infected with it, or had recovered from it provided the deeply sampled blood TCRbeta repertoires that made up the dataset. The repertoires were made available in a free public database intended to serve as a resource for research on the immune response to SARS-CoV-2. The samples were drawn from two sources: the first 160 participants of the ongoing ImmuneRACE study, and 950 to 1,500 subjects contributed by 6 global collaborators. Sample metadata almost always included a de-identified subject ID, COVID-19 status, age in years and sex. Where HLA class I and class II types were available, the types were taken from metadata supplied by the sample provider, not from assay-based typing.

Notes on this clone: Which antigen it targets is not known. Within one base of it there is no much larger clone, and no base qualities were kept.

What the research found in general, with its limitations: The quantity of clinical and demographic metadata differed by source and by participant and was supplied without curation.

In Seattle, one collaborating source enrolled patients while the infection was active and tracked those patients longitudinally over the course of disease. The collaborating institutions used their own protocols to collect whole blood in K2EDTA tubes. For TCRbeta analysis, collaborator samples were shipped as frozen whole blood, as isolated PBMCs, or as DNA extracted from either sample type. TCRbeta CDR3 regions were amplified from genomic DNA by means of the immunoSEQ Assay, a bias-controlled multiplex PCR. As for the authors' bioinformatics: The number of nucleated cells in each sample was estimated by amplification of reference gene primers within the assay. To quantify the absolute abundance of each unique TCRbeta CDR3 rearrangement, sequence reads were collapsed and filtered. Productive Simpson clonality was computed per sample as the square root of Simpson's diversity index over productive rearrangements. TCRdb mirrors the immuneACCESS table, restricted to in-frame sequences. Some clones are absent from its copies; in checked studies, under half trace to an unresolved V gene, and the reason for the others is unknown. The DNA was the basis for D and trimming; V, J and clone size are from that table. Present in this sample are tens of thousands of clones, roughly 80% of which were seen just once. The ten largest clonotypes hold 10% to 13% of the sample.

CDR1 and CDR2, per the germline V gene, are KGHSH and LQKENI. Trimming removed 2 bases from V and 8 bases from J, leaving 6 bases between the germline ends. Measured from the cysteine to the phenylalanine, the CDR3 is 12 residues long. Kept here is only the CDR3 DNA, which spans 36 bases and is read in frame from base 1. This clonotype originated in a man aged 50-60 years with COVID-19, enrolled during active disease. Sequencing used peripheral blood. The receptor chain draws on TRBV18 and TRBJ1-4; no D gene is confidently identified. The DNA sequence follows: TGTGCCAGCTCACCAACGAGGGAAAAACTGTTTTTT. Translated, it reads CASSPTREKLFF.